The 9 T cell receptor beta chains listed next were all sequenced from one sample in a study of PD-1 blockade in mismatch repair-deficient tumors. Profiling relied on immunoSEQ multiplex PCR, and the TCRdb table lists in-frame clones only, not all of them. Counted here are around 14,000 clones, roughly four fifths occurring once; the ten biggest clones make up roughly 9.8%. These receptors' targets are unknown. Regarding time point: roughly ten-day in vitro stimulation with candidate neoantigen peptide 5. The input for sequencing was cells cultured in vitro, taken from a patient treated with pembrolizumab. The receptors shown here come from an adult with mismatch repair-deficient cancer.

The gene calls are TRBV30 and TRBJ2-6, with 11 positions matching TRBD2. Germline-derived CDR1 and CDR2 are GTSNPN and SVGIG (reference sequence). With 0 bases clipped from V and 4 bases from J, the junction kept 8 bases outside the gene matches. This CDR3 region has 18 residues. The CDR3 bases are TGTGCCTGGAGTGTATTTAGCGGGAGGGCAGGCGGGGCCAACGTCCTGACTTTC. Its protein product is CAWSVFSGRAGGANVLTF.

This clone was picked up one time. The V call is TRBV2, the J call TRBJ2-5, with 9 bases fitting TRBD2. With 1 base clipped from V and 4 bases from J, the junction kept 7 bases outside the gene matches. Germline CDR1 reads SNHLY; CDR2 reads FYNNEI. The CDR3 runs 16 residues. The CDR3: CASSEGVTLAGETQYF. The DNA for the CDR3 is TGTGCCAGCAGTGAAGGGGTAACACTAGCGGGAGAGACCCAGTACTTC.

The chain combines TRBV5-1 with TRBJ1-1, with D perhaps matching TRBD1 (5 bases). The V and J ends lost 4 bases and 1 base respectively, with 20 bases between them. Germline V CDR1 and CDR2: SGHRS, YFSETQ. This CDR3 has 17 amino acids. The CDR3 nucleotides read TGCGCCAGCAGCCCCCGGTTAGGGGATGGTGGGAACACTGAAGCTTTCTTT. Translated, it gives CASSPRLGDGGNTEAFF.

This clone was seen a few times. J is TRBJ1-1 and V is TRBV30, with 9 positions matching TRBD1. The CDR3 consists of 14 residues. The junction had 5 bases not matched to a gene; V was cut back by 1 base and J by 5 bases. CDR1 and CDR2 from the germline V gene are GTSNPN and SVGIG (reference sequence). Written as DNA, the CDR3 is TGTGCCTGGAGTGCCTGGGACAGGGAAACTGAAGCTTTCTTT. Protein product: CAWSAWDRETEAFF. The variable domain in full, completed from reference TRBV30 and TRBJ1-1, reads SQTIHQWPATLVQPVGSPLSLECTVEGTSNPNLYWYRQAAGRGLQLLFYSVGIGQISSEVPQNLSASRPQDRQFILSSKKLLLSDSGFYLCAWSAWDRETEAFFGQGTRLTVV.

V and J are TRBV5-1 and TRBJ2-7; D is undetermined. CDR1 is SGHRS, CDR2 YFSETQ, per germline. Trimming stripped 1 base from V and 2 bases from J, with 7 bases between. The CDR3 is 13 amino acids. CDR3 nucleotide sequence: TGCGCCAGCAGCTTGTCCAGACCCTACGAGCAGTACTTC. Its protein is CASSLSRPYEQYF.

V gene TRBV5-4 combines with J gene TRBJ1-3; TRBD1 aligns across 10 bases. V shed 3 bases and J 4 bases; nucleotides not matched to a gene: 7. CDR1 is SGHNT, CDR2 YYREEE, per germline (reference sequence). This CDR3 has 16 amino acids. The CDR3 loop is CASSSPGQGSGNTIYF. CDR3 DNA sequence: TGTGCCAGCAGCTCCCCGGGACAGGGGTCCGGAAACACCATATATTTT.

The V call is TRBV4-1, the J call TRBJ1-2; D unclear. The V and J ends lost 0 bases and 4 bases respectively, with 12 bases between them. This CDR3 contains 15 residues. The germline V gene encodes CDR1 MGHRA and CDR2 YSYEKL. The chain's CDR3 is CASSQDTESRYGYTF. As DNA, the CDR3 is TGCGCCAGCAGCCAAGATACGGAATCCCGCTATGGCTACACCTTC.

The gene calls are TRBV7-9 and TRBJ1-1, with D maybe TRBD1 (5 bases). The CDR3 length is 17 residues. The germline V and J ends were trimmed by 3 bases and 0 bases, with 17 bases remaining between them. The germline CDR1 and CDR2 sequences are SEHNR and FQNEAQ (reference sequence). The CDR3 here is CASSLVRDLEMNTEAFF. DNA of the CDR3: TGTGCCAGCAGCTTGGTCCGGGACCTCGAGATGAACACTGAAGCTTTCTTT. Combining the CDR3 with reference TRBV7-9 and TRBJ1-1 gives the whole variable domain DTGVSQNPRHKITKRGQNVTFRCDPISEHNRLYWYRQTLGQGPEFLTYFQNEAQLEKSRLLSDRFSAERPKGSFSTLEIQRTEQGDSAMYLCASSLVRDLEMNTEAFFGQGTRLTVV.

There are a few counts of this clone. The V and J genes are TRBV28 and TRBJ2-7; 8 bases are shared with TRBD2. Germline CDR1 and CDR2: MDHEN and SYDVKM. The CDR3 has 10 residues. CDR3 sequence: CGAGVDEQYF. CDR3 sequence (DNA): TGTGGAGCGGGAGTGGACGAGCAGTACTTC.